A selection of T cell receptor beta chains follows, all from one sample in a study of cytomegalovirus exposure and HLA in healthy donors. Libraries were prepared by immunoSEQ multiplex PCR; TCRdb keeps only in-frame clonotypes and omits some of them. The table has 250,000 to 350,000 clones, roughly 87% seen once. Specimen: PBMCs. The receptors were gathered from a woman between 25 and 40 years old in good health and CMV-seropositive. CDR3s leave out the opening cysteine and the closing phenylalanine or tryptophan.

V: TRBV7-2; J: TRBJ2-7; CDR3: ASSVLQGTSYEQY
V: TRBV27; J: TRBJ1-1; CDR3: ASSLPGSNTEAF
V: TRBV9; J: TRBJ1-2; CDR3: ASSAGGTFLPYGYT
V: TRBV7-9; J: TRBJ2-7; CDR3: ASSSPGLDIYEQY
V: TRBV27; J: TRBJ1-2; CDR3: ASSLSTGLNYGYT
V: TRBV27; J: TRBJ2-2; CDR3: ASSPRTSGTGELF
V: TRBV5-1; J: TRBJ2-1; CDR3: ASSSGLADNEQF
V: TRBV7-2; J: TRBJ2-7; CDR3: ASSHAGQPNSFYEQY
V: TRBV2; J: TRBJ2-3; CDR3: ASRMPGLAGSGYTQY
V: TRBV2; J: TRBJ2-1; CDR3: ASIPTSYNEQF
V: TRBV7-9; J: TRBJ1-6; CDR3: ASSEGTGGPYNSPLH
V: TRBV4-3; J: TRBJ2-7; CDR3: ASSQERKAGPYEQY
V: TRBV7-3; J: TRBJ2-1; CDR3: ASSLTASSELSSYNEQF
V: TRBV7-2; J: TRBJ1-5; CDR3: ASSYQGPGNQPQH
V: TRBV27; J: TRBJ2-2; CDR3: ASRTGTTNTGELF
V: TRBV4-3; J: TRBJ2-7; CDR3: ASSQDRAGVYEQY
V: TRBV19; J: TRBJ1-1; CDR3: ASTGVLRPLEAF
V: TRBV18; J: TRBJ1-5; CDR3: ASSPVQGGDQPQH
V: TRBV19; J: TRBJ2-3; CDR3: ASSPGFTQY
V: TRBV30; J: TRBJ2-5; CDR3: AWSVEGGRETQY
V: TRBV28; J: TRBJ1-2; CDR3: ASSSPGRWGGYT
V: TRBV18; J: TRBJ2-3; CDR3: ASSKAGVKDTQY
V: TRBV6-5; J: TRBJ1-2; CDR3: ASSYTGIYGYT
V: TRBV5-1; J: TRBJ1-5; CDR3: ASSLEGSNQPQH
V: TRBV7-6; J: TRBJ1-5; CDR3: ASSPTGFNQPQH
V: TRBV5-1; J: TRBJ2-7; CDR3: ASSLAWDRSYEQY
V: TRBV28; J: TRBJ2-4; CDR3: ASSVLVLAKNIQY
V: TRBV6-1; J: TRBJ1-3; CDR3: ASSDLPAGSGNTIY
V: TRBV2; J: TRBJ1-1; CDR3: ASKLGRNTEAF
V: TRBV28; J: TRBJ1-5; CDR3: ASSLWSQPQH
V: TRBV2; J: TRBJ1-1; CDR3: ASSEIGFLNTEAF
V: TRBV7-9; J: TRBJ2-1; CDR3: ASSLATRDYNEQF
V: TRBV9; J: TRBJ2-1; CDR3: ASSVSGTRGEQF
V: TRBV5-1; J: TRBJ1-2; CDR3: ASRPRETGYGYT
V: TRBV29-1; J: TRBJ2-1; CDR3: SVARTGSSYNEQF
V: TRBV7-3; J: TRBJ1-2; CDR3: ASSPTGQSHGYT
V: TRBV11-3; J: TRBJ2-1; CDR3: ASSLGRGNNEQF
V: TRBV15; J: TRBJ1-1; CDR3: ATSRDRAEAF
V: TRBV19; J: TRBJ2-2; CDR3: ASEWGTGELF
V: TRBV5-6; J: TRBJ1-5; CDR3: ASRVGGSNQPQH
V: TRBV2; J: TRBJ2-6; CDR3: ASSELRGSPTSGANVLT
V: TRBV7-2; J: TRBJ1-2; CDR3: ASSLRTVPWQSNYGYT
V: TRBV29-1; J: TRBJ1-2; CDR3: SVDWDPDRGYGYT
V: TRBV2; J: TRBJ2-3; CDR3: ASSGGDRGETDTQY
V: TRBV9; J: TRBJ2-7; CDR3: ASSVASDTSYEQY
V: TRBV4-3; J: TRBJ2-5; CDR3: ASSQGPRETQY
V: TRBV28; J: TRBJ2-7; CDR3: ASRQGGESYEQY
V: TRBV28; J: TRBJ1-1; CDR3: ASSLGRNTEAF
V: TRBV6-6; J: TRBJ1-5; CDR3: ASSYPRGGNQPQH